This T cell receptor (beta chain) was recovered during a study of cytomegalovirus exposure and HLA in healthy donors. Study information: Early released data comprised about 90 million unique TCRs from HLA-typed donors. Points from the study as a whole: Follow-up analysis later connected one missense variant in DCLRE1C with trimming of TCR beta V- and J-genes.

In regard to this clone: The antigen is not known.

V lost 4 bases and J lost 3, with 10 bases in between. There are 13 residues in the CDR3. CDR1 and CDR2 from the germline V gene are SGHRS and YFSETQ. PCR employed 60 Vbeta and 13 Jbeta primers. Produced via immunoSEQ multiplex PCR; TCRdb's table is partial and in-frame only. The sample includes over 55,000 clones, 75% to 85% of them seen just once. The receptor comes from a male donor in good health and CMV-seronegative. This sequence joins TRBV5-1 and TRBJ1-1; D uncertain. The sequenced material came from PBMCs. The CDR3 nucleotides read TGCGCCAGCAGCCCGTCCGGGGACACTGAAGCTTTCTTT. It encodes CASSPSGDTEAFF.